Shown below are 32 T cell receptor beta chains from a single sample sequenced in a study of blood T cell repertoires in COVID-19 (dated by TCRdb to the early 2020s). Library preparation was by the immunoSEQ multiplex PCR assay. Here the immuneACCESS table is served through TCRdb, limited to in-frame sequences with V and J called. Missing clones are a known gap in these copies; in checked studies unresolved V genes cover under half, and the rest lacks a known reason. The sample has 250,000 to 400,000 clones on record, about 88% of them singletons. The ten top clones hold around 2.6% of the sample. Sequencing was done on a sample of PBMCs or T cells enriched from blood (not recorded which). The receptors were gathered from a man aged 60 to 75 who had recovered from COVID-19.

The chain combines TRBV6-5 with TRBJ2-3; the D gene is possibly TRBD2 (5 bases). Trimming pared 10 bases from V and 5 bases from J, leaving 16 bases between. The CDR3 has 13 amino acids. CDR1 is MNHEY and CDR2 is SVGAGI in the germline V gene. The CDR3 is CATRGNPGDTQYF. CDR3 DNA: TGTGCCACCCGAGGGAATCCAGGAGATACGCAGTATTTT.

This chain connects TRBV24-1 to TRBJ1-2, with D unclear. CDR1 and CDR2 (germline): KGHDR, SFDVKD. The V gene lost 4 bases and the J gene lost 0 bases, with 11 bases spanning the gap. CDR3 length: 15 amino acids. CDR3 sequence reads: CATSDPTLPNYGYTF. DNA for the CDR3: TGTGCCACCAGTGACCCGACACTTCCTAACTATGGCTACACCTTC.

The V and J genes are TRBV10-3 and TRBJ2-5, with 10 bases aligning to TRBD2. V lost 9 bases, J lost 5 bases, and 9 bases stayed unmatched. The CDR3 runs 14 residues. Germline V lookup: CDR1 ENHRY, CDR2 SYGVKD. CDR3 coding DNA: TGTGCCATAGCACCGGGACTAGCGATCGAGACCCAGTACTTC. Its protein is CAIAPGLAIETQYF.

Regarding this clone: Other DNA sequences in this specimen translate into the identical CDR3. The chain employs TRBV7-3 and TRBJ2-1; 10 bases are shared with TRBD1. Looked up from germline, CDR1 is SGHTA and CDR2 is FQGTGA. Trimming removed 6 bases from V and 6 bases from J; junction bases left unmatched: 5. The CDR3 extends over 14 amino acids. CDR3 sequence (DNA): TGTGCCAGCAGTACCGGGACAGGGGCCAATGAGCAGTTCTTC. Protein: CASSTGTGANEQFF. Using reference TRBV7-3 and TRBJ2-1 for the parts outside the CDR3, the full variable domain is GAGVSQTPSNKVTEKGKYVELRCDPISGHTALYWYRQSLGQGPEFLIYFQGTGAADDSGLPNDRFFAVRPEGSVSTLKIQRTERGDSAVYLCASSTGTGANEQFFGPGTRLTVL.

The chain employs TRBV21-1 and TRBJ1-2; TRBD1 is the table's D call, not checked against the DNA. TRBV21-1 is tagged as a pseudogene. CDR3 length: 12 residues. CDR3 nucleotides: TGTGCCAGCAAACAGGGTAGCAATGGCTACACCTTC. This translates into CASKQGSNGYTF.

This clone was seen a single time. The chain recombines TRBV9 with TRBJ2-3, with TRBD2 as a possible D gene (6 bases). This CDR3 contains 16 residues. With 0 bases removed from V and 4 bases from J, the gap between germline ends came to 15 bases. The germline CDR1 and CDR2 sequences are SGDLS and YYNGEE. The CDR3 sequence: CASSVVGLTGADTQYF. In nucleotides, the CDR3 is TGTGCCAGCAGCGTAGTCGGACTCACGGGGGCAGATACGCAGTATTTT. The variable domain in full, completed from reference TRBV9 and TRBJ2-3, reads DSGVTQTPKHLITATGQRVTLRCSPRSGDLSVYWYQQSLDQGLQFLIQYYNGEERAKGNILERFSAQQFPDLHSELNLSSLELGDSALYFCASSVVGLTGADTQYFGPGTRLTVL.

The J gene is TRBJ2-2, the V gene TRBV11-2, with 7 bases lining up with TRBD2. The CDR3 runs 14 residues. V lost 5 bases, J lost 3 bases, and 3 bases stayed unmatched. Germline CDR1 reads SGHAT; CDR2 reads FQNNGV. CDR3 region: CASSGTTYTGELFF. The CDR3 nucleotides read TGTGCCAGCAGCGGGACTACATACACCGGGGAGCTGTTTTTT. The full variable domain, in which reference TRBV11-2 and TRBJ2-2 provide the parts outside the CDR3, is EAGVAQSPRYKIIEKRQSVAFWCNPISGHATLYWYQQILGQGPKLLIQFQNNGVVDDSQLPKDRFSAERLKGVDSTLKIQPAKLEDSAVYLCASSGTTYTGELFFGEGSRLTVL.

The chain couples TRBV3-1 (or the pseudogene TRBV3-2) to TRBJ1-4; perhaps TRBD1 as D (5 bases). The CDR3 covers 14 residues. The V end lost 2 bases, the J end lost 10 bases, and 14 bases lay between the germline ends. The germline CDR1 and CDR2 sequences are LGHDT and YNNKEL (reference sequence). This CDR3 reads CASSQTGRVGKLFF. DNA of the CDR3: TGTGCCAGCAGCCAAACGGGCAGGGTAGGAAAACTGTTTTTT.

This sequence joins TRBV10-3 and TRBJ1-6; TRBD1 agrees at 9 bases. Germline V gene data show CDR1 as ENHRY and CDR2 as SYGVKD. The V gene end was trimmed by 6 bases and the J gene end by 9 bases; junction bases not matched to a gene: 6. The CDR3 consists of 14 residues. CDR3: CAISARDRASPLHF. The CDR3 DNA reads as TGTGCCATCAGCGCCCGGGACAGGGCTTCACCCCTCCACTTT.

The chain joins TRBV9 to TRBJ2-7, with D perhaps TRBD2 (6 bases). CDR1 is SGDLS and CDR2 is YYNGEE in the germline V gene. Trimming shortened V by 0 bases and J by 1 base, and 14 bases separated the two germline ends. CDR3 length: 16 amino acids. The CDR3 DNA reads as TGTGCCAGCAGCGTAGCGGCCAGCGGGTTTTCCTACGAGCAGTACTTC. It codes for CASSVAASGFSYEQYF.

V and J are TRBV4-1 and TRBJ1-2; 7 bases are a match to TRBD1. The CDR3 spans 17 residues. Germline CDR1 reads MGHRA; CDR2 reads YSYEKL. After removal of 1 base from V and 7 bases from J, the junction contained 15 bases not matched to a gene. This CDR3 is CASSQANPGQNRLGYTF. The CDR3 bases are TGCGCCAGCAGCCAAGCAAACCCGGGACAGAATAGACTTGGCTACACCTTC.

In its sample, this clone was seen a few times. V usage is TRBV5-1 and J usage is TRBJ2-2; a possible D gene is TRBD2 (6 bases). The length of the CDR3 is 15 residues. Germline CDR1 SGHRS, CDR2 YFSETQ. Between the trimmed V and J ends, which lost 4 bases and 5 bases, there was a span of 15 bases. DNA for the CDR3: TGCGCCAGCAGCCAGAACGGGGGACTTACCGGGGAGCTGTTTTTT. As protein: CASSQNGGLTGELFF.

The V and J genes are TRBV7-9 and TRBJ1-5; D ambiguous. V lost 1 base to trimming and J lost 5 bases, with 15 bases between them. CDR3 length: 16 amino acids. Germline CDR1 SEHNR, CDR2 FQNEAQ (reference sequence). The CDR3 here is CASSLGVSGFDQPQHF. CDR3 coding DNA: TGTGCCAGCAGCTTAGGAGTTTCGGGGTTCGATCAGCCCCAGCATTTT.

The rearrangement uses TRBV7-3 and TRBJ2-7; D is ambiguous. Germline CDR1 and CDR2: SGHTA and FQGTGA. This CDR3 is 14 amino acids long. V lost 1 base to trimming and J lost 1 base, with 8 bases between them. The CDR3 DNA sequence: TGTGCCAGCAGCTTAAGCGCAGGATCCTACGAGCAGTACTTC. Translation gives CASSLSAGSYEQYF. The variable domain in full, with the rest retrieved from reference TRBV7-3 and TRBJ2-7, is GAGVSQTPSNKVTEKGKYVELRCDPISGHTALYWYRQSLGQGPEFLIYFQGTGAADDSGLPNDRFFAVRPEGSVSTLKIQRTERGDSAVYLCASSLSAGSYEQYFGPGTRLTVT.

Notes on this clone: Other DNA sequences within the sample encode an identical CDR3. The chain employs TRBV12-3 or TRBV12-4 and TRBJ2-1, with TRBD2 matching over 9 bases. Unmatched junction bases numbered 3, after V lost 5 bases and J lost 7 bases. The CDR3 extends over 13 amino acids. The CDR3 sequence: CASSLSGGNEQFF. The CDR3 region has the DNA TGTGCCAGCAGTCTTAGCGGGGGAAATGAGCAGTTCTTC.

The J gene is TRBJ1-2, the V gene TRBV9; possibly TRBD1 for D (5 bases). This CDR3 comprises 13 residues. From germline, CDR1 is SGDLS and CDR2 YYNGEE. V was shortened by 2 bases and J by 6 bases, with 11 bases between the two germline ends. The CDR3 nucleotides read TGTGCCAGCAGCGTCGGGGGGAAGGATGGCTACACCTTC. Protein sequence: CASSVGGKDGYTF.

The CDR3 spells CASSKYRGKANTEAFF. The CDR3 DNA is TGTGCCAGCAGCAAATACAGGGGAAAGGCGAACACTGAAGCTTTCTTT. The chain combines TRBV4-2 with TRBJ1-1; 7 bases are a match to TRBD1. The V and J ends lost 5 bases and 1 base, in that order; junction bases with no gene match: 10. CDR3 length: 16 amino acids. Per the germline V gene, CDR1 is LGHNA and CDR2 is YNFKEQ.

The rearrangement joins TRBV4-2 to TRBJ2-2; 8 nucleotides agree with TRBD1. The CDR3 covers 14 residues. Germline CDR1 and CDR2: LGHNA and YNFKEQ. V shed 3 bases and J 6 bases; nucleotides not matched to a gene: 3. As DNA, the CDR3 is TGTGCCAGCAGCCAGACAGGGGTATCCGGGGAGCTGTTTTTT. Amino acid sequence: CASSQTGVSGELFF.

There are a few counts of this clone. V is TRBV4-1 and J is TRBJ1-5; 12 positions agree with TRBD1. Germline V gene lookup returns CDR1 MGHRA and CDR2 YSYEKL. CDR3 length: 17 residues. The V segment lost 4 bases and the J segment 5 bases; nucleotides outside the gene matches: 9. The CDR3 protein is CASSPGTGGSSHQPQHF. The DNA of the CDR3 is TGCGCCAGCAGCCCCGGGACAGGGGGCTCCTCACATCAGCCCCAGCATTTT.

The rearrangement uses TRBV19 and TRBJ1-1; TRBD1 aligns across 11 bases. From germline, CDR1 is LNHDA and CDR2 SQIVND (reference sequence). The CDR3 has 14 amino acids. Trimming cost V 10 bases and J 1 base; bases outside gene matches: 5. For the CDR3, the DNA is TGTGCCACCCAGGACAGGGGGCGGAACACTGAAGCTTTCTTT. Protein: CATQDRGRNTEAFF. Supplemented by reference TRBV19 and TRBJ1-1, the full variable domain reads DGGITQSPKYLFRKEGQNVTLSCEQNLNHDAMYWYRQDPGQGLRLIYYSQIVNDFQKGDIAEGYSVSREKKESFPLTVTSAQKNPTAFYLCATQDRGRNTEAFFGQGTRLTVV.

The gene calls are TRBV2 and TRBJ2-1, with 9 bases that match TRBD2. J lost 0 bases, V lost 5 bases, and 5 bases had no gene match. Germline V gene lookup returns CDR1 SNHLY and CDR2 FYNNEI. The CDR3 runs to 16 residues. CDR3 protein: CASSSQTSGSYNEQFF. The DNA of the CDR3 is TGTGCCAGCAGTTCACAGACTAGCGGCTCCTACAATGAGCAGTTCTTC.

V gene TRBV5-4 combines with J gene TRBJ2-7, with 7 bases fitting TRBD2. Germline loops: CDR1 SGHNT, CDR2 YYREEE (reference sequence). Unmatched junction bases numbered 11, after V lost 3 bases and J lost 2 bases. This CDR3 contains 16 residues. CDR3 DNA sequence: TGTGCCAGCAGCTCTCCCCGCGGGGGTGCTACCTACGAGCAGTACTTC. Translation: CASSSPRGGATYEQYF.

The chain couples TRBV30 to TRBJ1-5; D remains ambiguous. Germline V gene data show CDR1 as GTSNPN and CDR2 as SVGIG (reference sequence). This CDR3 is built from 16 residues. The ends were cut back, 2 bases at V and 0 bases at J, with 14 bases in the middle. The DNA of the CDR3 is TGTGCCTGGAGTCGACGAGGGATTCCTAGCAATCAGCCCCAGCATTTT. Its translation: CAWSRRGIPSNQPQHF.

The chain is built from TRBV19 and TRBJ1-6; tentative D call: TRBD1 (5 bases). CDR1 and CDR2 (germline): LNHDA, SQIVND (reference sequence). The CDR3 has 15 amino acids. V lost 10 bases and J 8 bases, leaving 21 bases between the germline ends. CDR3 DNA: TGTGCCACGACAGAAGGAGGGTCCCAACATTCACCCCTCCACTTT. It translates to CATTEGGSQHSPLHF.

This rearrangement joins TRBV30 to TRBJ2-5; 14 bases fit TRBD2. J lost 7 bases, V lost 4 bases, and 5 bases had no gene match. This CDR3 is built from 14 residues. The V gene's germline CDR1 is GTSNPN and CDR2 SVGIG (reference sequence). Here the CDR3 DNA reads TGTGCCTGGAACGAGGGGACTAGCGGGAGGACCCAGTACTTC. As protein: CAWNEGTSGRTQYF.

This chain links TRBV18 with TRBJ2-5; 8 bases are a match to TRBD1. CDR3 size: 15 residues. Germline trimming cut 3 bases from V and 0 bases from J; bases unmatched to any gene: 3. The V gene's germline CDR1 is KGHSH and CDR2 LQKENI. The CDR3 loop reads CASSPDRGNQETQYF. The CDR3 DNA reads as TGTGCCAGCTCACCCGACAGGGGAAACCAAGAGACCCAGTACTTC. Variable domain in full (rest from reference TRBV18 and TRBJ2-5): NAGVMQNPRHLVRRRGQEARLRCSPMKGHSHVYWYRQLPEEGLKFMVYLQKENIIDESGMPKERFSAEFPKEGPSILRIQQVVRGDSAAYFCASSPDRGNQETQYFGPGTRLLVL.

This chain uses TRBV5-4 with TRBJ2-7; a weak D match, TRBD2 (5 bases). CDR1 SGHNT and CDR2 YYREEE come from the germline V gene (reference sequence). The length of the CDR3 is 14 residues. Between the trimmed V and J ends, which lost 0 bases and 2 bases, there was a span of 9 bases. The CDR3 DNA is TGTGCCAGCAGCTTGGCGGGAAGCCCCTACGAGCAGTACTTC. It translates to CASSLAGSPYEQYF.

The chain is built from TRBV2 and TRBJ2-7; D is perhaps TRBD1 (6 bases). The CDR3 runs to 14 residues. Germline V CDR1 and CDR2: SNHLY, FYNNEI. V gave up 7 bases and J gave up 2 bases, with 15 bases separating them. The CDR3: CASKDGGPTYEQYF. The CDR3 DNA follows: TGTGCCAGCAAAGATGGGGGCCCAACCTACGAGCAGTACTTC.

This clone came up a few times. This chain joins TRBV18 and TRBJ1-5; possible D gene TRBD1, 5 bases. V was clipped by 6 bases and J by 6 bases, with 30 bases between them. The CDR3 has 19 residues. The germline CDR1 and CDR2 sequences are KGHSH and LQKENI. The CDR3 sequence is CASSPTLGVAISGGQPQHF. CDR3 bases: TGTGCCAGCTCCCCAACACTTGGGGTTGCAATATCGGGGGGTCAGCCCCAGCATTTT.

The chain recombines TRBV2 with TRBJ1-5, with a possible D match to TRBD1 (6 bases). The V end was cut by 5 bases, the J end by 4 bases, with 12 bases between. Germline CDR1 is SNHLY and CDR2 is FYNNEI. This CDR3 region has 14 residues. CDR3 in DNA: TGTGCCAGCAGTCCGCTGGACAGAAATCAGCCCCAGCATTTT. Its translation: CASSPLDRNQPQHF.

This sequence joins TRBV2 and TRBJ1-1; D might be TRBD1 (5 bases). The CDR3 covers 13 residues. CDR1 is SNHLY, CDR2 FYNNEI, per germline. V was shortened by 7 bases and J by 5 bases, with 14 bases between the two germline ends. CDR3 sequence reads: CASTGGVRTEAFF. The CDR3 nucleotides read TGTGCCAGCACGGGGGGTGTGCGGACTGAAGCTTTCTTT.

The chain is built from TRBV6-2 or TRBV6-3 and TRBJ1-5; D uncertain. The V end was cut by 2 bases, the J end by 4 bases, with 15 bases between. Per germline, CDR1 MNHEY and CDR2 SVGEGT. This CDR3 is built from 16 residues. CDR3 DNA sequence: TGTGCCAGCAGTTACGGCGCATCAGGAGGTAATCAGCCCCAGCATTTT. It codes for CASSYGASGGNQPQHF.